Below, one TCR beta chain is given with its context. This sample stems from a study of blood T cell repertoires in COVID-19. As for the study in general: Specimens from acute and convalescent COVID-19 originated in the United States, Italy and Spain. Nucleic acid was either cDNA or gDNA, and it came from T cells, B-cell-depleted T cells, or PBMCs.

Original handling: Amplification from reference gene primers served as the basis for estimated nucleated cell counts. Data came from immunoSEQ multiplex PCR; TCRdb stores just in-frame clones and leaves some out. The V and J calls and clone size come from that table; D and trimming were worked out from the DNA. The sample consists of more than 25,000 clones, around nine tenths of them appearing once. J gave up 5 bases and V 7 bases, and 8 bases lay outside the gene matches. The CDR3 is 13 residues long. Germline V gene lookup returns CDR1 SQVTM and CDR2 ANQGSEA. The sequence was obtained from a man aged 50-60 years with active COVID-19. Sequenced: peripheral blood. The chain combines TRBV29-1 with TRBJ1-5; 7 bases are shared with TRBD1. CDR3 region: CSGAQGQDQPQHF. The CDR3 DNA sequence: TGCAGCGGGGCACAGGGGCAGGATCAGCCCCAGCATTTT.